The table lists the clone carrying this T cell receptor (beta chain) with a few counts. Its antigen remains unidentified. TCRdb re-derived calls from the reads in MiXCR, one entry per CDR3 protein. This table holds roughly 760,000 distinct CDR3 sequences, about a third found once. The entry originates in a study of T cell repertoires in cytomegalovirus infection. For the study at large: Public signatures in TCR beta pointed to CMV infection and matching HLA type. Overall study results and limits: Pooled public TCR beta family frequency picked out CMV carriers with the relevant HLA.

The V gene's germline CDR1 is MNHEY and CDR2 SVGAGI. Deletions cut 6 bases from V and 1 base from J, with 12 bases between. The CDR3 sequence is 15 residues long. The clonotype was recovered from a human donor in good health (CMV status not recorded). Some clones in this sample may be carry-over from other donors' samples. The V call is TRBV6-5, the J call TRBJ2-2, with D tentatively TRBD1 (6 bases). Material: PBMCs. The CDR3 loop reads CASRVTRGNTGELFF. The CDR3 DNA sequence: TGTGCCAGCAGAGTAACCAGGGGGAACACCGGGGAGCTGTTTTTT.